The source of this T cell receptor beta chain is a study of T cells in Graves' hyperthyroidism and ophthalmopathy. The study's findings and limits: Ophthalmopathy got predicted by the model a median about six months before its onset. Separating ophthalmopathy from stable hyperthyroidism was achieved by a 13 V-J model.

In germline, CDR1 is SEHNR, CDR2 FQNEAQ (reference sequence). V was clipped by 2 bases and J by 7 bases; unmatched bases: 7. CDR3 length: 15 amino acids. A lack of ophthalmopathy progression within 18 months defined stable Graves' hyperthyroidism. Exclusion followed for patients with uncontrolled infection, other autoimmune disease, pregnancy or lactation. Comment on this clonotype: Its antigen is still unknown.

Amplification of TCR beta CDR3 regions was performed using RNA transcripts as template. The HTBI primer set drove a first-round RT-PCR of the TCR CDR3. A single record per CDR3 protein comes from TCRdb applying MiXCR to the multiplex PCR reads. Of around 540,000 distinct CDR3 sequences detected, roughly 50% appear once; the ten largest clones hold roughly 8.2%. The specimen was peripheral blood or thyroid tissue (not recorded which). The rearrangement uses TRBV7-9 and TRBJ1-1, with TRBD1 identical over 10 bases. The source is a woman aged 18-29 years with Graves' hyperthyroidism. Written as DNA, the CDR3 is TGTGCCAGCAGCTTACCGGGACAGGGGTCCTTTGAAGCTTTCTTT. Amino acid sequence: CASSLPGQGSFEAFF.